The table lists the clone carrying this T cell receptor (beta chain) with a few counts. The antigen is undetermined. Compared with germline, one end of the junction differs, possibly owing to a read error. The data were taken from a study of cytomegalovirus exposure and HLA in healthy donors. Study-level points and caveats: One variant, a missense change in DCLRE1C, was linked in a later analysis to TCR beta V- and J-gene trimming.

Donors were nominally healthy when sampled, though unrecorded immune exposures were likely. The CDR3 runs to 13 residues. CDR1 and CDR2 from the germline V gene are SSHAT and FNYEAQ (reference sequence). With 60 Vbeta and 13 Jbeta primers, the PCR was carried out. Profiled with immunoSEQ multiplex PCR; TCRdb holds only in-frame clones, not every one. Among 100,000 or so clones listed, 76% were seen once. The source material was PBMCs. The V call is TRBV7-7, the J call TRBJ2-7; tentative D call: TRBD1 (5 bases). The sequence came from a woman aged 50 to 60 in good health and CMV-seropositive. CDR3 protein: CASSLDRSDEQYF. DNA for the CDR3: TGTGCTAGCAGCTTAGACAGAAGTGACGAGCAGTACTTC.